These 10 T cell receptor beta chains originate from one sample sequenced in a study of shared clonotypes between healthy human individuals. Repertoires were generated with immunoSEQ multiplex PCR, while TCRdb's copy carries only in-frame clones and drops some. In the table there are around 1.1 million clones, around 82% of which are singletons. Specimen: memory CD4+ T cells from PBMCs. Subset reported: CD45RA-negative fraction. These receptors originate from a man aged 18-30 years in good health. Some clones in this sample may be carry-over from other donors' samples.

The CDR3 is CASTRGRTGGNQPQHF. As DNA, the CDR3 is TGTGCCAGTACTAGGGGGAGGACAGGGGGCAATCAGCCCCAGCATTTT. The chain links TRBV19 to TRBJ1-5; TRBD1 aligns across 9 bases. The CDR3 is 16 amino acids. In germline, CDR1 is LNHDA, CDR2 SQIVND (reference sequence). The V gene end was trimmed by 7 bases and the J gene end by 2 bases; junction bases not matched to a gene: 9.

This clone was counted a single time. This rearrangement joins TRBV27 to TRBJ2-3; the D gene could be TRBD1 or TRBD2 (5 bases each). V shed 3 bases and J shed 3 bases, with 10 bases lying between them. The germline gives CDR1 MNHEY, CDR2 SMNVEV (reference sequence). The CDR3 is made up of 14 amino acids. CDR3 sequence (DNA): TGTGCCAGCAGTTTTCAGCGGACAACAGATACGCAGTATTTT. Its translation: CASSFQRTTDTQYF.

For the CDR3, the DNA is TGTGCCAGCAGTTTAAGGAATACGCAGTATTTT. The encoded protein is CASSLRNTQYF. The V and J genes are TRBV28 and TRBJ2-3; D call uncertain. The CDR3 has 11 residues. V lost 2 bases to trimming and J lost 7 bases, with 4 bases between them. Germline CDR1 and CDR2: MDHEN and SYDVKM.

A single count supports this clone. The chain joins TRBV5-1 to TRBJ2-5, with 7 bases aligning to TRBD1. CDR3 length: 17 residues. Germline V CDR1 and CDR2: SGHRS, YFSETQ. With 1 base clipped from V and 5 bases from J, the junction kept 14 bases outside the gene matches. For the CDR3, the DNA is TGCGCCAGCAGCTTGAGCACACGGGTAGGGGGCGGTGAGACCCAGTACTTC. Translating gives CASSLSTRVGGGETQYF. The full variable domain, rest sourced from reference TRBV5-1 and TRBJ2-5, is KAGVTQTPRYLIKTRGQQVTLSCSPISGHRSVSWYQQTPGQGLQFLFEYFSETQRNKGNFPGRFSGRQFSNSRSEMNVSTLELGDSALYLCASSLSTRVGGGETQYFGPGTRLLVL.

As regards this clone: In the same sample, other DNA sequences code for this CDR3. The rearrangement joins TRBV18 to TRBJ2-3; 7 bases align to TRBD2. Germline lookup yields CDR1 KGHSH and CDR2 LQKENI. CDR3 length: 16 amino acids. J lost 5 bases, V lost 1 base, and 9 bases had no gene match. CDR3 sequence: CASSPLGRAPGDTQYF. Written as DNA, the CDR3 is TGTGCCAGCTCACCACTGGGGAGGGCCCCCGGAGATACGCAGTATTTT. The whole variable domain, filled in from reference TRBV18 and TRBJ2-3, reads NAGVMQNPRHLVRRRGQEARLRCSPMKGHSHVYWYRQLPEEGLKFMVYLQKENIIDESGMPKERFSAEFPKEGPSILRIQQVVRGDSAAYFCASSPLGRAPGDTQYFGPGTRLTVL.

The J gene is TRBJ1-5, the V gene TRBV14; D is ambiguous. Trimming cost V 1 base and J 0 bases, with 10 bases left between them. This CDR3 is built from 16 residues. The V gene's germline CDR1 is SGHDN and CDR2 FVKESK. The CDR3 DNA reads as TGTGCCAGCAGCCAAGTGCAGAGGTTTAGCAATCAGCCCCAGCATTTT. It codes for CASSQVQRFSNQPQHF.

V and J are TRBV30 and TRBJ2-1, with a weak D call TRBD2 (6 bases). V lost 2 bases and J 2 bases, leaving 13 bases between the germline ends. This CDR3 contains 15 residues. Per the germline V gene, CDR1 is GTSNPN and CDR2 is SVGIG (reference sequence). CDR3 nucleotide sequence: TGTGCCTGGAGTTTCCGGGACTCGCCCTACAATGAGCAGTTCTTC. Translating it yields CAWSFRDSPYNEQFF.

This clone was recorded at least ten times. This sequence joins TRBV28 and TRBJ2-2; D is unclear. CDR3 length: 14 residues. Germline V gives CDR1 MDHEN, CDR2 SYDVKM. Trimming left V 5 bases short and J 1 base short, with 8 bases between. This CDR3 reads CASSLRLNTGELFF. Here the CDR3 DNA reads TGTGCCAGCAGTCTTAGACTGAACACCGGGGAGCTGTTTTTT.

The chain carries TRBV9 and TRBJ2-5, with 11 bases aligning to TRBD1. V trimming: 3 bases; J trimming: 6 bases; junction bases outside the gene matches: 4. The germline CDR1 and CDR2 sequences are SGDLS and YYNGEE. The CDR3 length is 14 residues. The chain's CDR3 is CASSGTGGRKTQYF. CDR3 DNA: TGTGCCAGCAGCGGGACAGGGGGCAGGAAGACCCAGTACTTC.

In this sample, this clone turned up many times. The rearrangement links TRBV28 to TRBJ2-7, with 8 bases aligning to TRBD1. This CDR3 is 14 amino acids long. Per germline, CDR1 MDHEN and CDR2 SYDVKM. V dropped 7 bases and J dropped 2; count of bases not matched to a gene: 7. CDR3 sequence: CASTQGALTYEQYF. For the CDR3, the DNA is TGTGCCAGCACCCAGGGGGCACTAACCTACGAGCAGTACTTC. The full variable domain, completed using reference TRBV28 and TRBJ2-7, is DVKVTQSSRYLVKRTGEKVFLECVQDMDHENMFWYRQDPGLGLRLIYFSYDVKMKEKGDIPEGYSVSREKKERFSLILESASTNQTSMYLCASTQGALTYEQYFGPGTRLTVT.